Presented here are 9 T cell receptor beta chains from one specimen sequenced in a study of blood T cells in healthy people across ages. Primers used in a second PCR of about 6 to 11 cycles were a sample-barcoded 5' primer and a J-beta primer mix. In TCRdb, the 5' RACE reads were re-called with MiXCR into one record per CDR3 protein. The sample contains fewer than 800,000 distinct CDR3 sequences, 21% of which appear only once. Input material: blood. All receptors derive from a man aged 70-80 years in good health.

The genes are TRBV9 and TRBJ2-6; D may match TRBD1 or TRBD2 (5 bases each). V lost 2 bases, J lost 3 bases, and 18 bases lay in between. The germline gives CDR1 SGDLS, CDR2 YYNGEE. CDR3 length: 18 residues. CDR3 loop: CASSVSLITGGGANVLTF. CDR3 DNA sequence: TGTGCCAGCAGCGTCAGCTTGATAACAGGAGGTGGGGCCAACGTCCTGACTTTC.

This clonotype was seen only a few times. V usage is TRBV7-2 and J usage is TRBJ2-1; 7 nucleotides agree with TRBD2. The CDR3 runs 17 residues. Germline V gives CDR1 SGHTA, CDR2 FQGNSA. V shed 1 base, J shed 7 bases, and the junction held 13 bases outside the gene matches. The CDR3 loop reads CASSLVVAGQNGNEQFF. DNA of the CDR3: TGTGCCAGCAGCTTAGTGGTAGCGGGCCAAAATGGGAATGAGCAGTTCTTC.

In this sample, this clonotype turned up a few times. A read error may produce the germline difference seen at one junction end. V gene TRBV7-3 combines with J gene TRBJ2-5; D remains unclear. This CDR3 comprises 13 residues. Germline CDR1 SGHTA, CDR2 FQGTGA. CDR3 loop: CAGSLNTGETQYF. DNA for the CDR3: TGTGCCGGCAGCTTAAATACGGGAGAGACCCAGTACTTC. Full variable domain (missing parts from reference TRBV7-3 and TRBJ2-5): GAGVSQTPSNKVTEKGKYVELRCDPISGHTALYWYRQSLGQGPEFLIYFQGTGAADDSGLPNDRFFAVRPEGSVSTLKIQRTERGDSAVYLCAGSLNTGETQYFGPGTRLLVL.

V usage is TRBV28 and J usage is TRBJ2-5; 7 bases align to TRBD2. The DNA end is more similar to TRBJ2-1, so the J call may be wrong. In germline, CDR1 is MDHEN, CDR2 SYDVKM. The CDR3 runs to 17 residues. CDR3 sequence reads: CASSPTTRREKGNEQFF. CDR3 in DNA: TGTGCCAGCAGTCCAACCACGAGGCGGGAGAAGGGAAATGAGCAGTTCTTC.

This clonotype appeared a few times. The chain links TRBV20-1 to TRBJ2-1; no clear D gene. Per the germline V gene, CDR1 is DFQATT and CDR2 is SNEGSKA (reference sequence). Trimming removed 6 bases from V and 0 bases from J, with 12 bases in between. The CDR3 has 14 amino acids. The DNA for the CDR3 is TGCAGTGCCCATGCGCCAAGCTCCTACAATGAGCAGTTCTTC. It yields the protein CSAHAPSSYNEQFF.

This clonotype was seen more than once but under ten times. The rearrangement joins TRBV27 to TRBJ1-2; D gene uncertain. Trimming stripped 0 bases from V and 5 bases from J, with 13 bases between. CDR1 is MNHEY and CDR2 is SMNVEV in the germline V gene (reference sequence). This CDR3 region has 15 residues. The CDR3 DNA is TGTGCCAGCAGTTTATCGACTGGGGAGCGGTATGGCTACACCTTC. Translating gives CASSLSTGERYGYTF.

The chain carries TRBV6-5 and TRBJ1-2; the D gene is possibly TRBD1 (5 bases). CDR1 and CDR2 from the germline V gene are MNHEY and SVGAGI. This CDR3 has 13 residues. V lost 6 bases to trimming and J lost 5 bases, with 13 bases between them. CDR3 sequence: CASSPGPRYGYTF. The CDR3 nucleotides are TGTGCCAGCAGCCCGGGACCGAGATATGGCTACACCTTC.

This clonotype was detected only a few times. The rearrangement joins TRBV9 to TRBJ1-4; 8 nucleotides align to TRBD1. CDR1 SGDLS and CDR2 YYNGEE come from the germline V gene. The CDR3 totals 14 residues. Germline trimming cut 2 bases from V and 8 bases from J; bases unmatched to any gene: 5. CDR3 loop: CASSVNRGGEKLFF. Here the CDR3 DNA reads TGTGCCAGCAGCGTCAACAGGGGGGGCGAAAAACTGTTTTTT.

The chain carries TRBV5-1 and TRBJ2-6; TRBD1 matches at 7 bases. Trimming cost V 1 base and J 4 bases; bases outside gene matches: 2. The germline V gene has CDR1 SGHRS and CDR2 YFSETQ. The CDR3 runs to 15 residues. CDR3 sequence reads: CASSLTGVGANVLTF. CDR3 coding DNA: TGCGCCAGCAGCTTGACAGGGGTAGGGGCCAACGTCCTGACTTTC.